This section outlines one TCR beta chain sequence together with its context. Its cognate antigen is unknown. The data stem from a study of identifying expanded T cells in peripheral blood. Findings of the study overall: Over approximately two and four weeks, about 15 and 19 clones changed, versus approximately 1.1 between replicates. Variance in clone template counts between two-week samples significantly increased with total template count across all healthy donors.

Healthy donors had no documented immune events, such as infections, while sampled. Produced via immunoSEQ multiplex PCR; TCRdb's table is partial and in-frame only. The data hold about 130,000 clones, with 75% to 90% observed a single time. Germline V gene sequence: CDR1 LNHDA, CDR2 SQIVND (reference sequence). After removal of 7 bases from V and 6 bases from J, the junction contained 10 bases not matched to a gene. The CDR3 runs 14 residues. The specimen was blood. This chain uses TRBV19 with TRBJ2-3, with 7 bases fitting TRBD1. The TCR comes from a person aged 18 to 75 in good health. The CDR3 loop is CASNGQVLGDTQYF. The CDR3 DNA reads TGTGCCAGTAACGGACAGGTCCTCGGCGATACGCAGTATTTT.